These 8 T cell receptor beta chains came from one sample sequenced in a study of CD8 T cells in Susac syndrome. Random hexamers were used to reverse transcribe an amount of roughly 0.5 to 1 ug RNA. Via MiXCR, TCRdb re-called the immunoSEQ multiplex PCR reads, giving one row per CDR3 protein. The sample carries 130,000 or so distinct CDR3 sequences, around 86% recorded once. The sequencing sample was made of CD8+ T cells from PBMCs. The receptors originated from a human donor with multiple sclerosis.

The chain has TRBV10-2 and TRBJ2-7; no reliable D call. In germline, CDR1 is WSHSY, CDR2 SAAADI. The CDR3 has 13 residues. V gave up 7 bases and J gave up 2 bases, with 12 bases separating them. DNA for the CDR3: TGCGCCAGCACACCCGGGTCCCCCTACGAGCAGTACTTC. Translating it yields CASTPGSPYEQYF.

The chain links TRBV3-1 to TRBJ2-7, with D unresolved. The CDR3 loop spans 13 amino acids. V was clipped by 3 bases and J by 2 bases, with 8 bases between them. The V gene's germline CDR1 is LGHDT and CDR2 YNNKEL (reference sequence). CDR3 loop: CASSQVGAYEQYF. CDR3 nucleotides: TGTGCCAGCAGCCAGGTCGGTGCCTACGAGCAGTACTTC.

This chain uses TRBV20-1 with TRBJ2-3, with 16 bases matching TRBD2. Germline V lookup: CDR1 DFQATT, CDR2 SNEGSKA (reference sequence). The CDR3 loop spans 16 amino acids. The ends lost 6 bases at V and 4 bases at J; junction bases unmatched: 7. The CDR3 region has the DNA TGCAGTGCCCCCGGGACTAGCGGGAGGGCCGCAGATACGCAGTATTTT. Protein sequence: CSAPGTSGRAADTQYF.

The chain links TRBV19 to TRBJ2-2; D remains ambiguous. Trimming stripped 3 bases from V and 7 bases from J, with 9 bases between. The CDR3 is 13 amino acids. Germline assignment: CDR1 LNHDA and CDR2 SQIVND (reference sequence). The CDR3 here is CASSISSGGELFF. In DNA form, the CDR3 reads TGTGCCAGTAGTATCAGTTCGGGCGGGGAGCTGTTTTTT.

The chain recombines TRBV29-1 with TRBJ1-2, with TRBD1 identical over 8 bases. The CDR3 consists of 14 residues. Trimming took 6 bases from V and 2 from J; bases not matched to a gene: 8. CDR1 and CDR2 (germline): SQVTM, ANQGSEA. CDR3 nucleotide sequence: TGCAGCGTCTTACAGGGGGAGACCAACTATGGCTACACCTTC. Protein: CSVLQGETNYGYTF. The full variable domain, rest sourced from reference TRBV29-1 and TRBJ1-2, is SAVISQKPSRDICQRGTSLTIQCQVDSQVTMMFWYRQQPGQSLTLIATANQGSEATYESGFVIDKFPISRPNLTFSTLTVSNMSPEDSSIYLCSVLQGETNYGYTFGSGTRLTVV.

V is TRBV5-6 and J is TRBJ1-1; D is unclear. From germline, CDR1 is SGHDT and CDR2 YYEEEE. CDR3 length: 15 residues. With 4 bases removed from V and 5 bases from J, the gap between germline ends came to 18 bases. CDR3: CASSRTRTYSTEAFF. The CDR3 DNA is TGTGCCAGCAGCCGTACCAGGACGTACTCAACTGAAGCTTTCTTT. Filled out from reference TRBV5-6 and TRBJ1-1, the complete variable domain reads DAGVTQSPTHLIKTRGQQVTLRCSPKSGHDTVSWYQQALGQGPQFIFQYYEEEERQRGNFPDRFSGHQFPNYSSELNVNALLLGDSALYLCASSRTRTYSTEAFFGQGTRLTVV.

The chain is built from TRBV13 and TRBJ2-5, with D maybe TRBD1 (6 bases). Deletions cut 1 base from V and 2 bases from J, with 11 bases between. CDR1 and CDR2 (germline): PRHDT, FYEKMQ (reference sequence). The CDR3 is 15 residues long. This chain's CDR3 is CASSLAPQGQETQYF. The CDR3 DNA sequence: TGTGCCAGCAGCTTAGCTCCCCAGGGGCAAGAGACCCAGTACTTC.

This clonotype was detected once. This chain joins TRBV2 and TRBJ2-1; 7 nucleotides match TRBD2. CDR3 size: 16 residues. V trimming: 2 bases; J trimming: 0 bases; junction bases outside the gene matches: 4. Looked up from germline, CDR1 is SNHLY and CDR2 is FYNNEI. The CDR3 DNA sequence: TGTGCCAGCAGTGAAAGCGGGGTGAGCTCCTACAATGAGCAGTTCTTC. This translates into CASSESGVSSYNEQFF. Filled out from reference TRBV2 and TRBJ2-1, the complete variable domain reads EPEVTQTPSHQVTQMGQEVILRCVPISNHLYFYWYRQILGQKVEFLVSFYNNEISEKSEIFDDQFSVERPDGSNFTLKIRSTKLEDSAMYFCASSESGVSSYNEQFFGPGTRLTVL.